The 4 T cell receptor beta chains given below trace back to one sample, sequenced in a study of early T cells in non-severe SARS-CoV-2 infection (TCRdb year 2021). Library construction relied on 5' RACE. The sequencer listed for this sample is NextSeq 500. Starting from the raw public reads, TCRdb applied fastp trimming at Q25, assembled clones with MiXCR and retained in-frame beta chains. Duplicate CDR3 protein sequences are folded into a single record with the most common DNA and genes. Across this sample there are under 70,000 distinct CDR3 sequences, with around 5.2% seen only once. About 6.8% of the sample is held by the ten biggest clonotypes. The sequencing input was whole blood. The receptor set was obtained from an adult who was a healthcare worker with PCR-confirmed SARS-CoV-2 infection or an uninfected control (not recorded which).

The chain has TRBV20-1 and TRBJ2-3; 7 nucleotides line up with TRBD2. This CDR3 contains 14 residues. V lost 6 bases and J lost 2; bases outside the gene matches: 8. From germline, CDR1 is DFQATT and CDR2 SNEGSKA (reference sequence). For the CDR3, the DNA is TGCAGTGCCTCTGGACTAGGAACCACAGATACGCAGTATTTT. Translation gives CSASGLGTTDTQYF.

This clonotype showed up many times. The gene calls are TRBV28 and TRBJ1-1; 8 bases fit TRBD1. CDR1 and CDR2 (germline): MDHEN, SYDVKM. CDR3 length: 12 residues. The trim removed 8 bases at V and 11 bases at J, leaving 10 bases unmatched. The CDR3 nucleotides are TGTGCCAGCGGGACTTACAGGGGGTCGGCTTTCTTT. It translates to CASGTYRGSAFF.

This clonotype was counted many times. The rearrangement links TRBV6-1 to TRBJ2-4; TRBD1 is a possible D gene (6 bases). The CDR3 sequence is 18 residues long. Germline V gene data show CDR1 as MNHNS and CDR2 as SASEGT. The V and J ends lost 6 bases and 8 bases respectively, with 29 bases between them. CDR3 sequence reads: CASRYLGQGLAKVYIQYF. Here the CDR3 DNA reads TGTGCCAGCAGATATTTGGGGCAGGGGCTAGCCAAGGTGTACATTCAGTACTTC.

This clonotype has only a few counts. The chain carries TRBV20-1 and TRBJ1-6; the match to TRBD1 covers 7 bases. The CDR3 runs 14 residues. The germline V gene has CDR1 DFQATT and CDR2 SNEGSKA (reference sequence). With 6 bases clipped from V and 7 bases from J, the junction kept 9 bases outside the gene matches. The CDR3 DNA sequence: TGCAGTGCGCAGAACAGGGGAGGGAATTCACCCCTCCACTTT. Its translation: CSAQNRGGNSPLHF.